This T cell receptor (beta chain) came from a study of blood T cell repertoires in COVID-19. Study-level information: Acute and convalescent COVID-19 samples came from the United States, Italy and Spain. The analysed material was cDNA or gDNA that came from T cells, B-cell-depleted T cells, or PBMCs.

Germline lookup yields CDR1 LNHDA and CDR2 SQIVND (reference sequence). The length of the CDR3 is 15 residues. V lost 6 bases to trimming and J lost 6 bases; unmatched junction nucleotides: 8. In the original workflow: Amplification of reference gene primers was used by the study to estimate nucleated cell counts. Assay: immunoSEQ multiplex PCR; the TCRdb copy retains only in-frame clones and omits some. V, J and clone size were drawn from that table, and D and trimming were deduced from the DNA. The sample consists of roughly 41,000 clones, 85% to 90% of them appearing once. The material sequenced was peripheral blood. V and J are TRBV19 and TRBJ1-5; 10 bases line up with TRBD1. The clonotype comes from a human donor in a cohort sampled during active COVID-19. CDR3 residues: CASRTTGGAGQPQHF. The DNA of the CDR3 is TGTGCCAGTAGGACGACAGGGGGCGCGGGTCAGCCCCAGCATTTT.